Below are 4 T cell receptor beta chains sequenced from a single sample in a study of blood T cell repertoires in COVID-19. Sequenced by immunoSEQ multiplex PCR; TCRdb stores in-frame clones only, minus some. The repertoire consists of about 70,000 clones, with 75% to 85% occurring once and the leading ten covering 20%. What was sequenced was peripheral blood. These receptors all stem from a woman between 70 and 85 years old with acute or convalescent COVID-19.

V usage is TRBV18 and J usage is TRBJ2-2, with 9 bases that match TRBD1. This CDR3 has 15 amino acids. V shed 6 bases and J 7 bases; nucleotides not matched to a gene: 9. Germline CDR1 is KGHSH and CDR2 is LQKENI. The DNA of the CDR3 is TGTGCCAGCTCGGAGGGACAGGGAATGGTCGGGGAGCTGTTTTTT. This gives the protein CASSEGQGMVGELFF.

V gene TRBV3-1 (or the pseudogene TRBV3-2) combines with J gene TRBJ2-2, with D possibly matching TRBD1 (6 bases). CDR3 length equals 17 residues. V gave up 0 bases and J gave up 1 base, with 12 bases separating them. Germline CDR1 LGHDT, CDR2 YNNKEL (reference sequence). CDR3 protein: CASSQDYGQKNTGELFF. Written as DNA, the CDR3 is TGTGCCAGCAGCCAAGATTATGGACAGAAGAACACCGGGGAGCTGTTTTTT.

The V and J genes are TRBV7-8 and TRBJ2-5, with 7 nucleotides matching TRBD1. This CDR3 has 14 residues. Losses at the gene ends were 5 bases for V and 5 bases for J; bases not matched to a gene: 8. Germline CDR1 is SGHVS and CDR2 is FQNEAQ. CDR3 sequence (DNA): TGTGCCAGCAGCCCGAGGGGGCTTCGGGAGACCCAGTACTTC. Amino acids: CASSPRGLRETQYF.

The V and J genes are TRBV6-5 and TRBJ2-7, with 7 bases fitting TRBD2. J lost 0 bases, V lost 6 bases, and 8 bases had no gene match. Looked up from germline, CDR1 is MNHEY and CDR2 is SVGAGI. The CDR3 is 15 residues long. The CDR3 coding sequence is TGTGCCAGCAGGGAGCCTGGGGGGGGCTCCTACGAGCAGTACTTC. Translated, it gives CASREPGGGSYEQYF.